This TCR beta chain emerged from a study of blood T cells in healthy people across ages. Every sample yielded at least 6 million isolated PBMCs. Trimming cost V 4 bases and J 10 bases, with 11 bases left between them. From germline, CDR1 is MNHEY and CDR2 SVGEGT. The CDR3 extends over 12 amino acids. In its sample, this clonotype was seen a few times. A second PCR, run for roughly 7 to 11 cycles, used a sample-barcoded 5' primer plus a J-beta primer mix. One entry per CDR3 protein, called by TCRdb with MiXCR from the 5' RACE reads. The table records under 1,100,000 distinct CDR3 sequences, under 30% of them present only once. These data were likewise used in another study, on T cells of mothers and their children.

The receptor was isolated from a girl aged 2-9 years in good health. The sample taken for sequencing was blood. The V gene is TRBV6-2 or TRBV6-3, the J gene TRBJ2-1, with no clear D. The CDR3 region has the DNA TGTGCCAGCAGTTCGGCTCCCAACGAGCAGTTCTTC. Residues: CASSSAPNEQFF.